The present T cell receptor (beta chain) was sequenced within a study of T cell repertoires in cytomegalovirus infection. General observations from the study: In two of eight donors, the top clonotype was HLA-C-restricted CMV-specific.

TCRdb reanalysed the reads using MiXCR and keeps one entry per CDR3 protein. The table records around 770,000 distinct CDR3 sequences, about 28% of them present only once. The CDR3 runs 16 residues. The ends lost 5 bases at V and 5 bases at J; junction bases unmatched: 10. CDR1 SGHTA and CDR2 FQGTGA come from the germline V gene. This clonotype came up a few times. Its antigen remains unknown. The receptor's source is a human donor in good health (CMV status not recorded). Some clones in this sample may be carry-over from other donors' samples. Material: cultured CD8+ T cells from PBMCs, obtained from culture after CMV antigen stimulation. This rearrangement joins TRBV7-3 to TRBJ2-5; TRBD2 matches 11 bases. CDR3 sequence reads: CASSPTGTSGGETQYF. In nucleotides, the CDR3 is TGTGCCAGCAGCCCAACCGGGACTAGCGGTGGGGAGACCCAGTACTTC.